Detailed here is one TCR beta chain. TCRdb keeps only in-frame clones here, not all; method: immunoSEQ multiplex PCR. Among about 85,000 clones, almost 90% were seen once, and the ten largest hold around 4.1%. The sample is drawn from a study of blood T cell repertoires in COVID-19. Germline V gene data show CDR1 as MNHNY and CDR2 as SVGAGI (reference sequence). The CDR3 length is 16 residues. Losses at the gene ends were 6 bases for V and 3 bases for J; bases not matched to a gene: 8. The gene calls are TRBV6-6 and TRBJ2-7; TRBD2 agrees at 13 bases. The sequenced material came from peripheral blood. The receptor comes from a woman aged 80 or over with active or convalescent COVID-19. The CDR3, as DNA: TGTGCCAGCAGAAACGGACTAGCGGGAGTTCACTACGAGCAGTACTTC. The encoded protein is CASRNGLAGVHYEQYF.